One and the same sample provided the 13 T cell receptor beta chains below, sequenced in a study of molecular identifiers for immune sequencing clone quantification (dated by TCRdb to the late 2010s). Receptor libraries were prepared by PCR. Sequencing was carried out with a NextSeq 500. The raw public data were reprocessed by TCRdb itself: fastp quality trimming at Q25, MiXCR clonotype calling, in-frame beta chains only. Each entry merges the rows of one CDR3 protein and shows their most common DNA and genes. This sample gives some 89,000 distinct CDR3 sequences in total; 20% to 30% of them show up just once. The top ten clones comprise roughly 1% of the sample. Sequencing input: naive CD8+ T cells from blood, with Jurkat cell RNA spiked in. Read against the paper, the sample's cell subset or site label means: FACS-sorted CD8+CD4-CCR7+CD45RA+ naive T cells. Receptors originate from a human donor in good health. Some libraries in this study had Jurkat cell RNA spiked in.

The chain carries TRBV20-1 and TRBJ2-7; D unresolved. The CDR3 totals 14 residues. Germline V gives CDR1 DFQATT, CDR2 SNEGSKA (reference sequence). V lost 0 bases and J lost 5, with 14 bases in between. The CDR3 region is CSARDRWGSNEQYF. The CDR3 nucleotides read TGCAGTGCTAGAGATCGGTGGGGATCCAACGAGCAGTACTTC.

The CDR3 protein is CASSQGAGAWTEAFF. CDR3 DNA sequence: TGCGCCAGCAGCCAAGGAGCCGGGGCTTGGACTGAAGCTTTCTTT. The chain combines TRBV4-3 with TRBJ1-1; D may be TRBD1 (5 bases). Germline V lookup: CDR1 LGHNA, CDR2 YSLEER. V was cut by 1 base and J by 5 bases, with 14 bases left in between. The CDR3 runs 15 residues.

Points on this clonotype: Germline and junction disagree at one end, which may indicate a read error. This chain connects TRBV2 to TRBJ1-5, with 7 nucleotides matching TRBD1. CDR3 length equals 16 residues. The germline V gene encodes CDR1 SNHLY and CDR2 FYNNEI. The CDR3 bases are TGTGTCAGCAGTGAAGGGTCAGGGGGAAGTAACCAGCCCCAGCATTTT. It codes for CVSSEGSGGSNQPQHF.

Many counts were recorded for this clonotype. The chain recombines TRBV7-9 with TRBJ2-3; D may match TRBD1 or TRBD2 (5 bases each). The germline V gene has CDR1 SEHNR and CDR2 FQNEAQ (reference sequence). There are 13 residues in the CDR3. V was pared by 5 bases and J by 5 bases, with 11 bases between. In DNA form, the CDR3 reads TGTGCCAGCAGCGTCCGGGACGGAGATACGCAGTATTTT. Its protein product is CASSVRDGDTQYF.

This clonotype was seen repeatedly, ten times or more. This chain's CDR3 is CASSPASVTYNSPLHF. Here the CDR3 DNA reads TGTGCCAGCAGCCCAGCATCTGTCACTTATAATTCACCCCTCCACTTT. V is TRBV27 and J is TRBJ1-6, with no clear D. The germline CDR1 and CDR2 sequences are MNHEY and SMNVEV (reference sequence). The CDR3 spans 16 residues. Trimming took 6 bases from V and 4 from J, leaving 16 bases between them.

This clonotype was found many times. V usage is TRBV2 and J usage is TRBJ2-2, with 7 nucleotides matching TRBD1. CDR3 size: 17 residues. Germline V gene lookup returns CDR1 SNHLY and CDR2 FYNNEI. J was trimmed by 1 base and V by 4 bases; bases with no gene match: 9. The CDR3 region is CASSVHRDSQNTGELFF. The CDR3 DNA sequence: TGTGCCAGCAGTGTCCACCGGGACAGCCAGAACACCGGGGAGCTGTTTTTT.

This clonotype was recorded at least ten times. This chain uses TRBV29-1 with TRBJ2-1; 13 bases line up with TRBD2. CDR3 length: 20 amino acids. Looked up from germline, CDR1 is SQVTM and CDR2 is ANQGSEA. Trimming took 3 bases from V and 1 from J; bases not matched to a gene: 15. This chain's CDR3 is CSVEYTGTSGDRLSYNEQFF. Written as DNA, the CDR3 is TGCAGCGTTGAGTATACCGGGACTAGCGGGGATCGACTTTCCTACAATGAGCAGTTCTTC.

The V and J genes are TRBV11-3 and TRBJ2-5, with TRBD1 matching 11 bases. CDR1 SGHNT and CDR2 YENEEA come from the germline V gene. With 7 bases clipped from V and 4 bases from J, the junction kept 8 bases outside the gene matches. CDR3 length equals 15 residues. For the CDR3, the DNA is TGTGCCAGCAACTTGGACAGGGGGCTTGGAGAGACCCAGTACTTC. It is translated as CASNLDRGLGETQYF.

This clonotype was picked up many times. The J gene is TRBJ1-2, the V gene TRBV12-3 or TRBV12-4, with D possibly matching TRBD1 (6 bases). The V and J ends lost 1 base and 2 bases respectively, with 14 bases between them. This CDR3 contains 16 residues. CDR3 nucleotide sequence: TGTGCCAGCAGTTTAGAGGCGACAGGCCTGAACTATGGCTACACCTTC. Translation gives CASSLEATGLNYGYTF.

On this clonotype itself: A single base separates this from a much larger clone, so it may be a read error. The genes are TRBV7-8 and TRBJ2-7; 8 nucleotides agree with TRBD2. The V gene's germline CDR1 is SGHVS and CDR2 FQNEAQ. CDR3 size: 15 residues. Written as DNA, the CDR3 is TGTGCCAGCGGCTTAGTTGAGCGGGGGAGCTACGAGCAGTACTTC. This encodes CASGLVERGSYEQYF. The complete variable domain, with remaining parts taken from reference TRBV7-8 and TRBJ2-7, reads GAGVSQSPRYKVAKRGQDVALRCDPISGHVSLFWYQQALGQGPEFLTYFQNEAQLDKSGLPSDRFFAERPEGSVSTLKIQRTQQEDSAVYLCASGLVERGSYEQYFGPGTRLTVT.

At least ten counts were recorded for this clonotype. The rearrangement links TRBV5-5 to TRBJ1-6; TRBD1 matches 12 bases. Germline V CDR1 and CDR2: SGHKS, YYEKEE (reference sequence). Germline trimming cut 3 bases from V and 7 bases from J; bases unmatched to any gene: 8. The CDR3 extends over 17 amino acids. The CDR3 sequence is CASSSPGQGAKNSPLHF. The DNA of the CDR3 is TGTGCCAGCAGCTCTCCGGGACAGGGGGCGAAAAATTCACCCCTCCACTTT.

The V gene is TRBV19, the J gene TRBJ1-1; 9 nucleotides agree with TRBD1. After removal of 3 bases from V and 2 bases from J, the junction contained 4 bases not matched to a gene. The germline V gene encodes CDR1 LNHDA and CDR2 SQIVND (reference sequence). The CDR3 sequence is 15 residues long. Written as DNA, the CDR3 is TGTGCCAGTAGTATCACAGGGGGCGGTAACACTGAAGCTTTCTTT. Protein sequence: CASSITGGGNTEAFF.

This clonotype was counted between two and nine times. V usage is TRBV20-1 and J usage is TRBJ2-7; no clear D gene. This CDR3 has 12 amino acids. V gave up 0 bases and J gave up 6 bases, with 9 bases separating them. The V gene's germline CDR1 is DFQATT and CDR2 SNEGSKA (reference sequence). The CDR3 loop reads CSARDLVTEQYF. DNA for the CDR3: TGCAGTGCTAGAGATTTAGTCACCGAGCAGTACTTC.